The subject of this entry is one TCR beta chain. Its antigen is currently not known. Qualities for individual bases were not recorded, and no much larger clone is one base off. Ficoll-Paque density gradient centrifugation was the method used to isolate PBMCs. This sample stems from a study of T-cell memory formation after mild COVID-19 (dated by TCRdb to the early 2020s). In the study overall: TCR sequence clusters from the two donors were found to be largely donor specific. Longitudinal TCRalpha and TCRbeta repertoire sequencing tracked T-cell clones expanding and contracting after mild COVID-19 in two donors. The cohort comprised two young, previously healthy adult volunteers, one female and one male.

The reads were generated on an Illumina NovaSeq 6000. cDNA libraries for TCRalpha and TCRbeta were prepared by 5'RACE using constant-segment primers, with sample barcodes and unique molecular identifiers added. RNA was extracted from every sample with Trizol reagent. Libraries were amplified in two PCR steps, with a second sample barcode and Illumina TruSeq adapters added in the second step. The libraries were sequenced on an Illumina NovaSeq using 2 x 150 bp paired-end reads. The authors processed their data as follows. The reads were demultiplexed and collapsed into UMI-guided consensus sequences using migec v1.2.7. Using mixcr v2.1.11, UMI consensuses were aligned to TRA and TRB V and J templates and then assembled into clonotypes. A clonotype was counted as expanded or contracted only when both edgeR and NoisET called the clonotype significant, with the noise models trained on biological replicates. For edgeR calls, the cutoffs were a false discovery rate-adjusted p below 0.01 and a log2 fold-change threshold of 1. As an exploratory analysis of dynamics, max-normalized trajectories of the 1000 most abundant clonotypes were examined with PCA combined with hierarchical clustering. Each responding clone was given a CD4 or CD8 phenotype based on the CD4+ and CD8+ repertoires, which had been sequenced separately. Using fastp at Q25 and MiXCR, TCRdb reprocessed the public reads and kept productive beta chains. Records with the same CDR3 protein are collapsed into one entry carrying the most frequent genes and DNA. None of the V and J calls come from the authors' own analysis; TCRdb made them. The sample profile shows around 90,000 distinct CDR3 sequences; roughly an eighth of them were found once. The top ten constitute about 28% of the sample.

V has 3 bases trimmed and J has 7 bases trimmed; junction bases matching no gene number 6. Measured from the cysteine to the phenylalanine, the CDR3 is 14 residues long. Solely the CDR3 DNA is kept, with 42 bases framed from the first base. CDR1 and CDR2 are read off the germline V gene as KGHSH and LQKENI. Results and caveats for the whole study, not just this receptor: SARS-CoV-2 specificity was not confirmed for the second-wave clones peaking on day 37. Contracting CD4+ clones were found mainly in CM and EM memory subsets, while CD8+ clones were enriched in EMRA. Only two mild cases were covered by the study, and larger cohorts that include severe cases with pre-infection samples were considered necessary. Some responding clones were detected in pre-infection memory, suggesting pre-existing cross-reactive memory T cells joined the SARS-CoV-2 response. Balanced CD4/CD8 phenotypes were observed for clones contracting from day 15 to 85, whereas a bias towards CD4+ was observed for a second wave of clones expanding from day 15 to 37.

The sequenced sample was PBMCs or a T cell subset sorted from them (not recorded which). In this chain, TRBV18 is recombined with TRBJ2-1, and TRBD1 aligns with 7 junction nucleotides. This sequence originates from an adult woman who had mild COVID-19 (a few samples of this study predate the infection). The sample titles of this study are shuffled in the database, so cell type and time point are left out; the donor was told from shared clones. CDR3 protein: CASSPGTVGNEQFF. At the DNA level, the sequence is TGTGCCAGCTCACCTGGGACAGTAGGGAATGAGCAGTTCTTC.